This TCR beta chain is from a study of Ad26.COV2.S vaccination and SARS-CoV-2 variants. For the study at large: By the intramuscular route, Ad26.COV2.S was given once, or twice 56 days apart.

Study-level results: Assessments of TCR breadth and depth may have underestimated the total T cell responses.

The treatment: about 20 received Ad26.COV2.S at low or high dose, single or two shots; about 5 received placebo; per-sample allocation not given. After the first vaccine or placebo injection, samples were drawn on day 63. Boston supplied an adult donor aged 18-55 years. Ad26.COV2.S expressed prefusion-stabilized spike from the original Wuhan strain. This CDR3 has 16 residues. J was trimmed by 3 bases and V by 0 bases; bases with no gene match: 4. Germline V gives CDR1 SGHTA, CDR2 FQGNSA. On this clone itself: The antigen is undetermined.

The repertoire was sequenced with immunoSEQ multiplex PCR; TCRdb's copy has only in-frame clones and lacks some. This table has roughly 500,000 clones, roughly 87% appearing once. The V and J genes are TRBV7-2 and TRBJ2-3; 9 positions match TRBD2. The source was peripheral blood, collected in a trial of Ad26.COV2.S vaccine versus placebo. This clonotype was sampled from a person aged 18-65 years who received the Ad26.COV2.S COVID-19 vaccine or a placebo. CDR3 sequence (DNA): TGTGCCAGCAGCTTAGCTGCGGGGGGGCTGACAGATACGCAGTATTTT. This encodes CASSLAAGGLTDTQYF. Together with reference TRBV7-2 and TRBJ2-3, the CDR3 gives the full variable domain: GAGVSQSPSNKVTEKGKDVELRCDPISGHTALYWYRQSLGQGLEFLIYFQGNSAPDKSGLPSDRFSAERTGGSVSTLTIQRTQQEDSAVYLCASSLAAGGLTDTQYFGPGTRLTVL.